This T cell receptor (beta chain) was documented in a study of PD-1 blockade in mismatch repair-deficient tumors. Study observations and caveats: Tumor-resident clones, often absent from pretreatment blood, expanded after pembrolizumab and then contracted.

Clones were read by immunoSEQ multiplex PCR, and TCRdb kept only the in-frame ones, dropping some. The profile shows roughly 10,000 clones, over 80% of them singletons. From germline, CDR1 is SQVTM and CDR2 ANQGSEA. V gave up 8 bases and J gave up 0 bases, with 10 bases separating them. This CDR3 has 12 amino acids. About this clone itself: Antigen unknown.

As for time point: approximately ten-day in vitro stimulation with candidate neoantigen peptide 7. Every patient had mismatch repair deficiency by PCR or immunohistochemistry. TCR sequencing covered a few patients who responded to pembrolizumab. A roughly ten-day in vitro culture was run per each of seven reactive peptides. This specimen consisted of cells cultured in vitro, obtained from a patient treated with pembrolizumab. This clonotype was sampled from an adult with mismatch repair-deficient cancer. V is TRBV29-1 and J is TRBJ1-1, with D unclear. The CDR3 region has the DNA TGCAGCTCAGGTGGGCTGAACACTGAAGCTTTCTTT. As protein: CSSGGLNTEAFF.